These 6 T cell receptor beta chains were all obtained from the same sample, sequenced in a study of T cell responses to AZD1222 COVID-19 vaccine. Some clones are missing from TCRdb's copy, which holds only in-frame ones; the method was immunoSEQ multiplex PCR. The sample comprises over 120,000 clones, 88% of which are singletons, and about 5.4% rests with the top ten. The sequencing here drew on peripheral blood, taken 28 days after the second dose of the MenACWY control vaccine. The receptors shown here come from an adult who received the MenACWY meningococcal vaccine as a control.

V is TRBV5-1 and J is TRBJ2-7, with D possibly matching TRBD2 (6 bases). Germline assignment: CDR1 SGHRS and CDR2 YFSETQ. The CDR3 sequence is 14 residues long. The ends were cut back, 4 bases at V and 0 bases at J, with 11 bases in the middle. DNA of the CDR3: TGCGCCAGCAGCCTAGCCGGGGGCTCCTACGAGCAGTACTTC. Its protein product is CASSLAGGSYEQYF.

The rearrangement links TRBV4-1 to TRBJ2-7; the D is unclear. Looked up from germline, CDR1 is MGHRA and CDR2 is YSYEKL. Trimming stripped 1 base from V and 1 base from J, with 8 bases between. The CDR3 runs 14 residues. CDR3 coding DNA: TGCGCCAGCAGCCAAGGACCCTTGTCCTACGAGCAGTACTTC. Translating gives CASSQGPLSYEQYF.

This chain uses TRBV7-8 with TRBJ1-4; D is unclear. Germline loops: CDR1 SGHVS, CDR2 FQNEAQ. The V end lost 5 bases, the J end lost 12 bases, and 13 bases lay between the germline ends. The CDR3 has 12 residues. The CDR3 DNA reads TGTGCCAGCAGCCGTAGGATTAACGAACTGTTTTTT. Translation: CASSRRINELFF.

This chain uses TRBV2 with TRBJ1-2, with D possibly being TRBD1 (5 bases). The CDR3 contains 13 residues. Germline assignment: CDR1 SNHLY and CDR2 FYNNEI. V was shortened by 5 bases and J by 4 bases, with 11 bases between the two germline ends. CDR3 amino acids: CASSPDRLYGYTF. The CDR3 coding sequence is TGTGCCAGCAGTCCCGACAGACTCTATGGCTACACCTTC.

The chain couples TRBV5-1 to TRBJ2-1, with a possible D match to TRBD2 (6 bases). V dropped 0 bases and J dropped 3 bases, with 16 bases sitting between them. The V gene's germline CDR1 is SGHRS and CDR2 YFSETQ. This CDR3 spans 17 amino acids. CDR3 sequence: CASSLDPAGKNYNEQFF. The DNA for the CDR3 is TGCGCCAGCAGCTTGGACCCCGCGGGGAAAAACTACAATGAGCAGTTCTTC.

CDR3 nucleotide sequence: TGCAGCGCTTTGCCGTTGGGACACTCCACCGGGGAGCTGTTTTTT. It yields the protein CSALPLGHSTGELFF. This chain links TRBV29-1 with TRBJ2-2, with TRBD1 as a possible D gene (6 bases). V shed 7 bases and J shed 4 bases, with 19 bases lying between them. CDR3 size: 15 residues. Germline V lookup: CDR1 SQVTM, CDR2 ANQGSEA.